This paragraph reports one TCR beta chain. This entry comes from a study of cytomegalovirus exposure and HLA in healthy donors. The PCR used 60 Vbeta and 13 Jbeta primers. TCRdb keeps only in-frame clones here, not all; method: immunoSEQ multiplex PCR. The profile shows over 150,000 clones, 70% to 90% of them singletons. The TCR sequence derives from a woman between 18 and 29 years old in good health and CMV-seronegative. The sample comprised PBMCs.

DNA for the CDR3: TGTGCCAGCAGTTCGGACAGGGAGGCCGCCGGGGAGCTGTTTTTT. It is translated as CASSSDREAAGELFF. The chain links TRBV6-6 to TRBJ2-2, with 8 nucleotides matching TRBD1. V lost 4 bases and J lost 6; bases outside the gene matches: 7. The germline V gene has CDR1 MNHNY and CDR2 SVGAGI (reference sequence). The CDR3 spans 15 residues.